This T cell receptor beta chain was sequenced in a study of cytomegalovirus exposure and HLA in healthy donors. Study overall: Genotyping of hundreds of donors showed that 80% to 85% belonged to the Caucasian-associated ancestry cluster.

V shed 6 bases and J 6 bases; nucleotides not matched to a gene: 5. The CDR3 has 14 amino acids. CDR1 is SEHNR, CDR2 FQNEAQ, per germline (reference sequence). Overall study findings and caveats: Prior analysis indicated that the majority of TCR beta V segments exhibited productivity approximately 87% or approximately 30% of the time. There were 160 or so TCR beta chains listed as cytomegalovirus-associated.

PCR was performed using 60 Vbeta and 13 Jbeta primers. Sequencing was performed with immunoSEQ multiplex PCR; in TCRdb, only in-frame clones are kept and a portion is missing. The profile covers roughly 120,000 clones, with roughly four fifths appearing a single time and around 1.8% taken by the ten largest. Turning to this clone: The antigen is undetermined.

J is TRBJ1-4 and V is TRBV7-9, with 9 bases that match TRBD1. The sequenced sample consisted of PBMCs. The receptor was isolated from a man aged 45-60 years in good health and CMV-seronegative. The chain's CDR3 is CASSYGTGYEKLFF. The CDR3 DNA reads as TGTGCCAGCAGTTACGGGACAGGGTATGAAAAACTGTTTTTT.